The 26 T cell receptor beta chains below come from one sample, sequenced in a study of blood T cell repertoires in COVID-19. Measured with immunoSEQ multiplex PCR; TCRdb has only the in-frame clones, and not every one. The table shows tens of thousands of clones, with around 91% occurring only once. Sequencing was performed on peripheral blood. Receptor source: a woman between 50 and 59 years old in a cohort sampled during active COVID-19.

The chain recombines TRBV19 with TRBJ2-2; D is possibly TRBD1 (5 bases). Germline V gene lookup returns CDR1 LNHDA and CDR2 SQIVND (reference sequence). The CDR3 loop spans 16 amino acids. The V end was cut by 3 bases, the J end by 6 bases, with 17 bases between. The CDR3 DNA sequence: TGTGCCAGTAGTATGACAGACCTAATAGGTTCCGGGGAGCTGTTTTTT. Amino acids: CASSMTDLIGSGELFF. The whole variable domain, filled in from reference TRBV19 and TRBJ2-2, reads DGGITQSPKYLFRKEGQNVTLSCEQNLNHDAMYWYRQDPGQGLRLIYYSQIVNDFQKGDIAEGYSVSREKKESFPLTVTSAQKNPTAFYLCASSMTDLIGSGELFFGEGSRLTVL.

The V call is TRBV6-5, the J call TRBJ2-7; 8 nucleotides match TRBD1. Trimming cost V 6 bases and J 5 bases; bases outside gene matches: 12. This CDR3 contains 15 residues. The germline gives CDR1 MNHEY, CDR2 SVGAGI. The CDR3 sequence is CASRRDRGLRDEQYF. In DNA form, the CDR3 reads TGTGCCAGCAGAAGAGACAGGGGACTTAGGGACGAGCAGTACTTC.

The rearrangement links TRBV4-1 to TRBJ1-2; TRBD1 matches at 8 bases. The CDR3 is 16 amino acids. Trimming cost V 0 bases and J 7 bases; bases outside gene matches: 10. CDR1 MGHRA and CDR2 YSYEKL come from the germline V gene. The CDR3 bases are TGCGCCAGCAGCCAAGATTCTAGCAGGGGGCGCGGTGGCTACACCTTC. It translates to CASSQDSSRGRGGYTF.

The chain is built from TRBV11-2 and TRBJ1-4, with 8 bases aligning to TRBD1. This CDR3 region has 15 residues. Germline trimming cut 3 bases from V and 8 bases from J; bases unmatched to any gene: 8. Germline lookup yields CDR1 SGHAT and CDR2 FQNNGV. CDR3 in amino acids: CASSFNQGAKEKLFF. Written as DNA, the CDR3 is TGTGCCAGCAGCTTCAACCAGGGGGCCAAAGAAAAACTGTTTTTT.

J is TRBJ2-1 and V is TRBV5-1; TRBD2 matches 15 bases. The CDR3 contains 16 residues. V shed 1 base, J shed 10 bases, and the junction held 6 bases outside the gene matches. In germline, CDR1 is SGHRS, CDR2 YFSETQ. CDR3 coding DNA: TGCGCCAGCAGCTTGCCCCCGGGACTAGCGGGGGGAGAGCAGTTCTTC. Encoded protein: CASSLPPGLAGGEQFF.

The rearrangement uses TRBV12-3 or TRBV12-4 and TRBJ1-1, with no clear D. The germline V and J ends were trimmed by 6 bases and 5 bases, with 13 bases remaining between them. The CDR3 runs 13 residues. DNA for the CDR3: TGTGCCAGCAGCCAAACGAAGCTGACTGAAGCTTTCTTT. Its protein is CASSQTKLTEAFF.

The rearrangement joins TRBV6-1 to TRBJ2-2, with D possibly matching TRBD1 (5 bases). The CDR3 has 13 residues. V was clipped by 2 bases and J by 6 bases, with 7 bases between them. Germline CDR1 reads MNHNS; CDR2 reads SASEGT. CDR3 sequence (DNA): TGTGCCAGCAGTGAATGGGGCGCCGGGGAGCTGTTTTTT. This codes for CASSEWGAGELFF.

The CDR3 reads CASSSTREVYEQYF. CDR3 in DNA: TGTGCCAGCAGTTCGACTAGGGAAGTGTACGAGCAGTACTTC. The chain links TRBV6-2 or TRBV6-3 to TRBJ2-7; D may be TRBD2 (6 bases). Deletions cut 4 bases from V and 4 bases from J, with 14 bases between. Germline CDR1 reads MNHEY; CDR2 reads SVGEGT. The length of the CDR3 is 14 residues.

The J gene is TRBJ1-5, the V gene TRBV5-4; TRBD1 matches 10 bases. The CDR3 runs 13 residues. Germline CDR1 and CDR2: SGHNT and YYREEE (reference sequence). Losses at the gene ends were 7 bases for V and 3 bases for J; bases not matched to a gene: 1. CDR3 sequence reads: CASGTGANQPQHF. Here the CDR3 DNA reads TGTGCCAGCGGGACAGGGGCCAATCAGCCCCAGCATTTT.

V gene TRBV27 combines with J gene TRBJ2-1, with 8 bases identical to TRBD2. The ends lost 4 bases at V and 4 bases at J; junction bases unmatched: 9. The CDR3 spans 16 residues. In germline, CDR1 is MNHEY, CDR2 SMNVEV (reference sequence). The CDR3 nucleotides are TGTGCCAGCAGTTCATGGGGCGGGAGGATGTACAATGAGCAGTTCTTC. Protein sequence: CASSSWGGRMYNEQFF.

This sequence joins TRBV11-3 and TRBJ1-3, with no clear D. Trimming took 2 bases from V and 4 from J, leaving 9 bases between them. This CDR3 is built from 14 residues. Per the germline V gene, CDR1 is SGHNT and CDR2 is YENEEA. The CDR3: CASSLPGIGNTIYF. The CDR3 DNA sequence: TGTGCCAGCAGCTTACCCGGGATCGGAAACACCATATATTTT.

The chain links TRBV19 to TRBJ2-5; TRBD2 aligns across 11 bases. V lost 4 bases, J lost 5 bases, and 9 bases stayed unmatched. The CDR3 length is 16 residues. Per germline, CDR1 LNHDA and CDR2 SQIVND (reference sequence). The CDR3 DNA is TGTGCCAGTAGTACAACTAGCGGGAGCGGGTCGGAGACCCAGTACTTC. Translated: CASSTTSGSGSETQYF.

CDR3 region: CASSPSYGSYNEQFF. The CDR3 DNA reads as TGTGCCAGCAGCCCTAGCTACGGCTCCTACAATGAGCAGTTCTTC. The rearrangement links TRBV7-2 to TRBJ2-1, with a possible D match to TRBD2 (5 bases). The CDR3 is 15 amino acids. Trimming left V 5 bases short and J 0 bases short, with 11 bases between. Germline lookup yields CDR1 SGHTA and CDR2 FQGNSA.

The chain's CDR3 is CASRSHPPTEQYF. CDR3 bases: TGTGCAAGTCGCTCCCACCCCCCGACAGAGCAGTACTTC. The rearrangement uses TRBV12-2 and TRBJ2-7; the table's TRBD1 call for D was not verified on the DNA. TRBV12-2 represents a pseudogene. The CDR3 covers 13 residues.

The rearrangement joins TRBV10-3 to TRBJ2-7, with 12 bases fitting TRBD1. V was pared by 4 bases and J by 4 bases, with 8 bases of the junction left unmatched. The CDR3 runs to 16 residues. Germline-derived CDR1 and CDR2 are ENHRY and SYGVKD. CDR3 bases: TGTGCCATCAGTGGAGGGGTGGGACAGGGGGCATACGAGCAGTACTTC. This translates into CAISGGVGQGAYEQYF.

The CDR3: CASSWGVDRGRRNEQYF. Here the CDR3 DNA reads TGTGCCAGCAGCTGGGGGGTGGATCGAGGTAGACGGAACGAGCAGTACTTC. The gene calls are TRBV5-4 and TRBJ2-7; possible D gene TRBD2, 6 bases. The CDR3 spans 17 residues. Trimming took off 3 bases at V and 5 bases at J, with 24 bases between the two ends. CDR1 is SGHNT, CDR2 YYREEE, per germline (reference sequence).

The chain has TRBV5-4 and TRBJ2-4, with D possibly being TRBD2 (5 bases). The CDR3 contains 14 residues. V lost 4 bases and J lost 8, with 16 bases in between. Germline loops: CDR1 SGHNT, CDR2 YYREEE (reference sequence). This CDR3 is CASSTSGKVDIQYF. CDR3 coding DNA: TGTGCCAGCAGCACTTCCGGGAAGGTGGACATTCAGTACTTC.

The rearrangement joins TRBV27 to TRBJ2-7, with D possibly TRBD1 on 5 matching bases. CDR1 is MNHEY, CDR2 SMNVEV, per germline (reference sequence). V shed 8 bases and J shed 5 bases, with 22 bases lying between them. This CDR3 has 15 residues. CDR3 nucleotides: TGTGCCAGCCGCCCTTGGGTGGGCAGGGAACACGAGCAGTACTTC. Its protein is CASRPWVGREHEQYF.

This chain connects TRBV6-5 to TRBJ1-5; TRBD1 might be the D (6 bases). Germline lookup yields CDR1 MNHEY and CDR2 SVGAGI. V dropped 6 bases and J dropped 10 bases, with 13 bases sitting between them. CDR3 length equals 12 residues. CDR3 DNA sequence: TGTGCCAGCAGACTCGGACAGCGACCCCAGCATTTT. Translation gives CASRLGQRPQHF.

This clone was picked up one time. The chain has TRBV7-9 and TRBJ2-1; D ambiguous. CDR1 and CDR2 from the germline V gene are SEHNR and FQNEAQ (reference sequence). Trimming removed 1 base from V and 10 bases from J, with 8 bases in between. This CDR3 has 12 residues. In nucleotides, the CDR3 is TGTGCCAGCAGCTTAGTTCTAGGAGAGCAGTTCTTC. Translation: CASSLVLGEQFF.

V usage is TRBV6-5 and J usage is TRBJ2-7; D remains unclear. Germline lookup yields CDR1 MNHEY and CDR2 SVGAGI. V gave up 6 bases and J gave up 3 bases, with 9 bases separating them. This CDR3 is 12 amino acids long. Written as DNA, the CDR3 is TGTGCCAGCAGAGACATCGGCTACGAGCAGTACTTC. This encodes CASRDIGYEQYF.

The chain links TRBV15 to TRBJ2-7, with a possible D match to TRBD1 (6 bases). The germline gives CDR1 LNHNV, CDR2 YYDKDF (reference sequence). This CDR3 region has 15 residues. The V and J ends lost 5 bases and 4 bases respectively, with 18 bases between them. The CDR3 region has the DNA TGTGCCACCAGCCCCAGAGGGGTACAGGGATACGAGCAGTACTTC. This encodes CATSPRGVQGYEQYF.

The gene calls are TRBV9 and TRBJ2-7, with D possibly being TRBD1 (5 bases). V was cut by 2 bases and J by 2 bases, with 14 bases left in between. In germline, CDR1 is SGDLS, CDR2 YYNGEE. The CDR3 totals 15 residues. This CDR3 is CASSVAPGQPYEQYF. For the CDR3, the DNA is TGTGCCAGCAGCGTCGCCCCAGGACAACCCTACGAGCAGTACTTC.

This chain connects TRBV27 to TRBJ2-6, with 8 nucleotides matching TRBD1. V gave up 6 bases and J gave up 2 bases; unmatched junction bases: 3. Germline CDR1 and CDR2: MNHEY and SMNVEV (reference sequence). This CDR3 is built from 15 residues. The CDR3 is CASRQQGAGANVLTF. As DNA, the CDR3 is TGTGCCAGCAGACAACAGGGGGCTGGGGCCAACGTCCTGACTTTC.

The gene calls are TRBV6-5 and TRBJ2-3; TRBD1 might be the D (5 bases). The CDR3 extends over 12 amino acids. Germline CDR1 is MNHEY and CDR2 is SVGAGI. Trimming took 6 bases from V and 2 from J, leaving 6 bases between them. CDR3 in amino acids: CASRDTTDTQYF. DNA of the CDR3: TGTGCCAGCAGGGACACCACAGATACGCAGTATTTT.

In its sample, this clone is medium-sized. The chain employs TRBV29-1 and TRBJ1-1; 7 positions match TRBD1. Germline lookup yields CDR1 SQVTM and CDR2 ANQGSEA. The CDR3 is 13 amino acids. The trim removed 4 bases at V and 1 base at J, leaving 3 bases unmatched. The CDR3 sequence is CSVVRGRNTEAFF. CDR3 DNA sequence: TGCAGCGTTGTGAGGGGGCGGAACACTGAAGCTTTCTTT.